This TCR beta chain was captured by sequencing in a study of blood T cell repertoires in COVID-19. Clones were read by immunoSEQ multiplex PCR, and TCRdb kept only the in-frame ones, dropping some. This sample has tens of thousands of clones, with 70% to 85% found just once. Sequenced: peripheral blood. This clonotype was obtained from a human donor in a cohort sampled during active COVID-19.

The CDR3 spells CATSDQTSGYSYNEQFF. DNA for the CDR3: TGTGCCACCAGTGATCAGACTAGCGGGTACTCCTACAATGAGCAGTTCTTC. The chain recombines TRBV24-1 with TRBJ2-1, with 10 bases fitting TRBD2. The CDR3 totals 17 residues. The germline gives CDR1 KGHDR, CDR2 SFDVKD. V lost 3 bases to trimming and J lost 0 bases; unmatched junction nucleotides: 4.